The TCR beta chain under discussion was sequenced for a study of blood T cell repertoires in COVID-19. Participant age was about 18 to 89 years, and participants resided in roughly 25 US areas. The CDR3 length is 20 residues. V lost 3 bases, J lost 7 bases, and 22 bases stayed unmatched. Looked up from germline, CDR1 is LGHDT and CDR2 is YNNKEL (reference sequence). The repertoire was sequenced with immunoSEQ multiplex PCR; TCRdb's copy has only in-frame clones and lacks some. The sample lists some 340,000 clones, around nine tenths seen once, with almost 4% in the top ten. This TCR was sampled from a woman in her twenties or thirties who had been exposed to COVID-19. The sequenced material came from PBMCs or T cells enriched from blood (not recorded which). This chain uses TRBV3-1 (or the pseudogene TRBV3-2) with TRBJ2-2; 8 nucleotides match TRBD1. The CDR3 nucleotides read TGTGCCAGCAGCCACAAAAACCCCAGATTTCCGGACAGGGCTTACGGGGAGCTGTTTTTT. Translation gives CASSHKNPRFPDRAYGELFF.